Detailed here is one T cell receptor beta chain. Its antigen remains unknown. This record belongs to a study of CD8+ T cells in alopecia areata. As for the study in general: Tofacitinib ran for 6 to 18 months before 6 months off drug. The study, taken as a whole, reports: Because of a solitary nonresponder, the connection of baseline CD8+ expansion to response stays uncertain. Throughout tofacitinib, many expanded lesional clones continued to persist in scalp and blood.

The germline V gene encodes CDR1 GTSNPN and CDR2 SVGIG (reference sequence). The CDR3 totals 15 residues. Trimming at V came to 0 bases and at J to 0 bases, leaving 3 bases not matched to a gene. Treatment in this sample: oral pan-JAK inhibitor, 5-10 mg twice daily. Investigators sorted PBMCs to obtain both CD4+ and CD8+ T cells. Extracted RNA was reverse transcribed into cDNA, the sequencing template. Here immunoSEQ multiplex PCR was the method, and the copy in TCRdb shows in-frame clones only, minus some. The table lists around 150,000 clones, around 60% of them singletons, with approximately 14% in the top ten.

The receptor was derived from a human donor with alopecia areata. J is TRBJ1-1 and V is TRBV30, with 8 positions matching TRBD1. Sample: CD4+ T cells sorted from blood, taken at week 24, from a patient treated with tofacitinib. The DNA for the CDR3 is TGTGCCTGGAGTGTAGACAGGGGCGTGAACACTGAAGCTTTCTTT. It codes for CAWSVDRGVNTEAFF.